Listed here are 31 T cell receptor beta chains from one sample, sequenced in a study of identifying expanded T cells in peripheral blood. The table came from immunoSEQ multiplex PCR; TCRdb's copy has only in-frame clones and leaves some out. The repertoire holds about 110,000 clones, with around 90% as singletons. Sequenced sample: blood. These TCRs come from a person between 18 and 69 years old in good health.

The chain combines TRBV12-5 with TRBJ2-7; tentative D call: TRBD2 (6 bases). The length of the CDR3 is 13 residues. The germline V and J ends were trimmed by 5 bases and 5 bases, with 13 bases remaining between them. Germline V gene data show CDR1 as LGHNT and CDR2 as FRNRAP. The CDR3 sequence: CASGPDSSDEQYF. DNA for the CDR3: TGTGCTAGTGGTCCCGACTCTAGCGACGAGCAGTACTTC.

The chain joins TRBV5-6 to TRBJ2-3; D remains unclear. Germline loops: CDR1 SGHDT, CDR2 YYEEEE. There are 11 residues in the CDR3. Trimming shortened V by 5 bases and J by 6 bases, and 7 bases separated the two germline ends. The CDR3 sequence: CASRSVDTQYF. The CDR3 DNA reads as TGTGCCAGCAGGTCTGTGGATACGCAGTATTTT.

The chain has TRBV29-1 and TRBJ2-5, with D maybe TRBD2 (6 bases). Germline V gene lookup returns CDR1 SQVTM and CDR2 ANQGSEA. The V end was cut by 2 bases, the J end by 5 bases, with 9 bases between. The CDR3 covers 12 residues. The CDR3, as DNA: TGCAGCGTTGAACCGGGGGAGGAGACCCAGTACTTC. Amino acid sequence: CSVEPGEETQYF.

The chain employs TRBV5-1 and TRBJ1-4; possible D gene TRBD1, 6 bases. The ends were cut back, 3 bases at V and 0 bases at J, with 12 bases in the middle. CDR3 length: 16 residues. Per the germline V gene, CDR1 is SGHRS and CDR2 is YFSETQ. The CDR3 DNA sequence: TGCGCCAGCAGCTGGGACACTTTTGCAACTAATGAAAAACTGTTTTTT. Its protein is CASSWDTFATNEKLFF.

CDR3 protein: CASSLDRGRVGELFF. CDR3 DNA: TGTGCCAGCAGCTTGGACAGGGGGCGCGTCGGGGAGCTGTTTTTT. The genes are TRBV5-4 and TRBJ2-2; TRBD1 agrees at 9 bases. Germline CDR1 SGHNT, CDR2 YYREEE (reference sequence). The V segment lost 0 bases and the J segment 7 bases; nucleotides outside the gene matches: 4. The CDR3 covers 15 residues. The variable domain in full, with the rest retrieved from reference TRBV5-4 and TRBJ2-2, is ETGVTQSPTHLIKTRGQQVTLRCSSQSGHNTVSWYQQALGQGPQFIFQYYREEENGRGNFPPRFSGLQFPNYSSELNVNALELDDSALYLCASSLDRGRVGELFFGEGSRLTVL.

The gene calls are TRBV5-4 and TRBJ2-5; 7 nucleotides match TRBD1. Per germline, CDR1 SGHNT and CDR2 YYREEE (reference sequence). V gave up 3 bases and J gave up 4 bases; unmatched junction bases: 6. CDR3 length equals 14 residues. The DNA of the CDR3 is TGTGCCAGCAGCTCTGAACAGGGGTCAGAGACCCAGTACTTC. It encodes CASSSEQGSETQYF.

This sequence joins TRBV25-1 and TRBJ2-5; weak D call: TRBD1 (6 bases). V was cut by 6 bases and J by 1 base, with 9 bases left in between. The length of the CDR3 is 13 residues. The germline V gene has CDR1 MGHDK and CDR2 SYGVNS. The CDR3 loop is CASSRTVQETQYF. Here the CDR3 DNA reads TGTGCCAGCAGCAGGACAGTCCAAGAGACCCAGTACTTC.

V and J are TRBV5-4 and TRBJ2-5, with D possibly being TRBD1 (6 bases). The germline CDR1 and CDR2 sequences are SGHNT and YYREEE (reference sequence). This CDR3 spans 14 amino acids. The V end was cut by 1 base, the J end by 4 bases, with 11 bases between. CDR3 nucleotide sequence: TGTGCCAGCAGCTTGCAGGGGATAGGAGAGACCCAGTACTTC. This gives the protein CASSLQGIGETQYF.

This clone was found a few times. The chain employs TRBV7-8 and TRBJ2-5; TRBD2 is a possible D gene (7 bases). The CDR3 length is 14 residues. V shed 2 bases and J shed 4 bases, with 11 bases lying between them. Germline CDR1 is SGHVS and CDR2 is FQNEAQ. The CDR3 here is CASSLRGAGETQYF. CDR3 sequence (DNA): TGTGCCAGCAGCTTACGGGGGGCAGGAGAGACCCAGTACTTC.

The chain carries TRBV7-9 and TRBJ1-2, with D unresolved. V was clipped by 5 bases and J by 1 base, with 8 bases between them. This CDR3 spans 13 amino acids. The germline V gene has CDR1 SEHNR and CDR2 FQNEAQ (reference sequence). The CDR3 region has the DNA TGTGCCAGCAGCCCGAATCATAACTATGGCTACACCTTC. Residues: CASSPNHNYGYTF. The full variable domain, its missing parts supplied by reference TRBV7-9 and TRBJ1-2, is DTGVSQNPRHKITKRGQNVTFRCDPISEHNRLYWYRQTLGQGPEFLTYFQNEAQLEKSRLLSDRFSAERPKGSFSTLEIQRTEQGDSAMYLCASSPNHNYGYTFGSGTRLTVV.

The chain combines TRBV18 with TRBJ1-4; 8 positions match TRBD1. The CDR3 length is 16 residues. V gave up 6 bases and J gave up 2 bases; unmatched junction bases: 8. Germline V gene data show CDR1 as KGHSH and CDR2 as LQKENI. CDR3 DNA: TGTGCCAGCTCGGCTGGGCAGGGGGCGACTAATGAAAAACTGTTTTTT. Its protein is CASSAGQGATNEKLFF.

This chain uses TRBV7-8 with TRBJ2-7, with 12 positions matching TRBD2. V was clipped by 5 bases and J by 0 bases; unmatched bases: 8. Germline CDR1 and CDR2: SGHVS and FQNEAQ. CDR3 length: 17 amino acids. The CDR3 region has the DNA TGTGCCAGCAGCCCGGGACTAGCGGGTGGGTACTCCTACGAGCAGTACTTC. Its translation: CASSPGLAGGYSYEQYF.

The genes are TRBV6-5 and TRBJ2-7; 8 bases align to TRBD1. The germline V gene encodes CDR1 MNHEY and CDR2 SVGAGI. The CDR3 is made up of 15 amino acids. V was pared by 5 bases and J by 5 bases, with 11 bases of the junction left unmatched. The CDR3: CASSRPRQGFDEQYF. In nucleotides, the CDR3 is TGTGCCAGCAGTCGCCCTCGACAGGGGTTCGACGAGCAGTACTTC.

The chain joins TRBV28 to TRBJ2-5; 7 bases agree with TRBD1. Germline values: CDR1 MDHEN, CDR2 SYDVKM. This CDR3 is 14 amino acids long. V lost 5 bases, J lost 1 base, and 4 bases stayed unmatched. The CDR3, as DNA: TGTGCCAGCAGTCCCGGGACAGTCCAAGAGACCCAGTACTTC. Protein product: CASSPGTVQETQYF.

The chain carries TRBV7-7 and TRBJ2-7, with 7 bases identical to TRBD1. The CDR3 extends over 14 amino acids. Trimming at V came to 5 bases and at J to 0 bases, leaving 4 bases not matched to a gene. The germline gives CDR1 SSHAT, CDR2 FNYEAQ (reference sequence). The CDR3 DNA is TGTGCCAGCAGCCCGGGACAGAGCTCCTACGAGCAGTACTTC. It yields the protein CASSPGQSSYEQYF.

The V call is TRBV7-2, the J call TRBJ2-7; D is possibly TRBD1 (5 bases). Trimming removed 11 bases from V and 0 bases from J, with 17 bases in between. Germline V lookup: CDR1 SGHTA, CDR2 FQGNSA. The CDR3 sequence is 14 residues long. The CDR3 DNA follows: TGTGCCGCCAGCAAACCAGGGCCCTCCTACGAGCAGTACTTC. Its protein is CAASKPGPSYEQYF.

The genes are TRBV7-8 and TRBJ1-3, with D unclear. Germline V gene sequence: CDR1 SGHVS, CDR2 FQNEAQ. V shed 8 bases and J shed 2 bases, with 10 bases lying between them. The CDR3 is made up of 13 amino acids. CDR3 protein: CASAPRTGNTIYF. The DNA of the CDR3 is TGTGCCAGCGCCCCTCGTACTGGAAACACCATATATTTT.

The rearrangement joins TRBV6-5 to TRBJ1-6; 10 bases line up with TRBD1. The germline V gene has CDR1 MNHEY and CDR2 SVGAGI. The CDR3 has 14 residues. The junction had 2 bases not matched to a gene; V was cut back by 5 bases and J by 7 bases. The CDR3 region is CASSPDRGNSPLHF. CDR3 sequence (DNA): TGTGCCAGCAGTCCGGACAGGGGGAATTCACCCCTCCACTTT.

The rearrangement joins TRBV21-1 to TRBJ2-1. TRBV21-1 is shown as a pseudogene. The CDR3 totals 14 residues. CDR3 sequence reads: CASSTRHSYNEQFF. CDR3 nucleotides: TGTGCCAGCAGCACTCGGCATTCCTACAATGAGCAGTTCTTC.

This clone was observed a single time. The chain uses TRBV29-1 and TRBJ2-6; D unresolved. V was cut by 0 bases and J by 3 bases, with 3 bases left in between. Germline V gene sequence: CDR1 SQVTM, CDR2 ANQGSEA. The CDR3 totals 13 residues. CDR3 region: CSVEDFGANVLTF. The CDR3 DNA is TGCAGCGTTGAAGATTTTGGGGCCAACGTCCTGACTTTC.

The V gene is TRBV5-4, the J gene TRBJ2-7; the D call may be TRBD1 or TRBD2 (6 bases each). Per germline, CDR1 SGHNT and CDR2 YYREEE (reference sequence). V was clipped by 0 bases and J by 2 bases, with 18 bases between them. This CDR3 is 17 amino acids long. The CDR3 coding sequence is TGTGCCAGCAGCTTGGGGCCCGGGGGCGTTAACCCCTACGAGCAGTACTTC. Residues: CASSLGPGGVNPYEQYF.

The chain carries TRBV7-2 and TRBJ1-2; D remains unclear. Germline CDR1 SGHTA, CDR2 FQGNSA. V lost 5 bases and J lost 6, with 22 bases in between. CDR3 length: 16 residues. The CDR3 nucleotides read TGTGCCAGCAGCCAAACATCCGGGATCCTGGGCGATGGCTACACCTTC. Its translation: CASSQTSGILGDGYTF.

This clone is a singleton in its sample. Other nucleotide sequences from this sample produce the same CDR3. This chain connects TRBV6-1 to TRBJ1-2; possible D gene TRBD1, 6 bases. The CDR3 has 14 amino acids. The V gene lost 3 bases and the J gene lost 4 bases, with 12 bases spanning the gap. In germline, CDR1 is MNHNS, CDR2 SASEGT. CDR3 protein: CASSDGGAGYGYTF. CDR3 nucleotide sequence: TGTGCCAGCAGTGACGGGGGGGCAGGCTATGGCTACACCTTC.

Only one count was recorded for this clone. The CDR3: CASSLGQVGSGYTF. As DNA, the CDR3 is TGTGCCAGCAGCCTCGGACAGGTTGGGAGTGGCTACACCTTC. The V call is TRBV6-5, the J call TRBJ1-2; 7 nucleotides line up with TRBD1. After removal of 6 bases from V and 7 bases from J, the junction contained 11 bases not matched to a gene. Germline V gene sequence: CDR1 MNHEY, CDR2 SVGAGI. CDR3 length: 14 residues.

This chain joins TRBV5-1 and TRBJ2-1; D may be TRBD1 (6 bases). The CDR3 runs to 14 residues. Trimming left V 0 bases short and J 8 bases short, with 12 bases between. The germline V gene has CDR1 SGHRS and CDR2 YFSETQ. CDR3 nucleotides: TGCGCCAGCAGCTTGGCCATTACAGGGTATGAGCAGTTCTTC. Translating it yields CASSLAITGYEQFF.

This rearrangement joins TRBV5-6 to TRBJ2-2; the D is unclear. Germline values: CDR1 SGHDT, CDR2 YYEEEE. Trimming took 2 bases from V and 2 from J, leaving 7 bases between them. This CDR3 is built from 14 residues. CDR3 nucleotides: TGTGCCAGCAGCTTTTGGGGTAACACCGGGGAGCTGTTTTTT. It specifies CASSFWGNTGELFF.

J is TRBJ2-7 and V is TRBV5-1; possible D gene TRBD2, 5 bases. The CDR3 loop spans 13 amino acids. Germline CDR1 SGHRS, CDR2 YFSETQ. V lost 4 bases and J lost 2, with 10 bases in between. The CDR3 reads CASSPTGTYEQYF. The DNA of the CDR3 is TGCGCCAGCAGCCCAACGGGGACCTACGAGCAGTACTTC.

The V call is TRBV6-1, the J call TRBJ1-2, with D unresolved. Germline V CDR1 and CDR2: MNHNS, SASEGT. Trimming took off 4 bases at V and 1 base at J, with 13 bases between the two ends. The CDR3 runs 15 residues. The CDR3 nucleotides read TGTGCCAGCAGTGTCGATAGGGCCTTTAACTATGGCTACACCTTC. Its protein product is CASSVDRAFNYGYTF.

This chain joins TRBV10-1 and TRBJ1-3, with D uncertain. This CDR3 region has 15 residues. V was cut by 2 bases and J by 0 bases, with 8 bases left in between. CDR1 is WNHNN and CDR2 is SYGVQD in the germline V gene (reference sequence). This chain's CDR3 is CASSETRNSGNTIYF. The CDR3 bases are TGCGCCAGCAGTGAGACGCGGAACTCTGGAAACACCATATATTTT.

CDR3 loop: CASSFKENYGYTF. The CDR3, as DNA: TGTGCCAGCAGCTTTAAAGAGAACTATGGCTACACCTTC. This chain connects TRBV7-9 to TRBJ1-2, with no clear D. This CDR3 has 13 amino acids. In germline, CDR1 is SEHNR, CDR2 FQNEAQ (reference sequence). Trimming removed 3 bases at V and 2 bases at J, with 7 bases between.

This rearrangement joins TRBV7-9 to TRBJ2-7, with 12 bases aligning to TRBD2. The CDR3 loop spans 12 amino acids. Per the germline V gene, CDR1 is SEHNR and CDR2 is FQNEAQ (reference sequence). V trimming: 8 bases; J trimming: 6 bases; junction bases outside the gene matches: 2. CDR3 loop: CASGLAGPEQYF. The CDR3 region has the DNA TGTGCCAGCGGACTAGCGGGACCCGAGCAGTACTTC.